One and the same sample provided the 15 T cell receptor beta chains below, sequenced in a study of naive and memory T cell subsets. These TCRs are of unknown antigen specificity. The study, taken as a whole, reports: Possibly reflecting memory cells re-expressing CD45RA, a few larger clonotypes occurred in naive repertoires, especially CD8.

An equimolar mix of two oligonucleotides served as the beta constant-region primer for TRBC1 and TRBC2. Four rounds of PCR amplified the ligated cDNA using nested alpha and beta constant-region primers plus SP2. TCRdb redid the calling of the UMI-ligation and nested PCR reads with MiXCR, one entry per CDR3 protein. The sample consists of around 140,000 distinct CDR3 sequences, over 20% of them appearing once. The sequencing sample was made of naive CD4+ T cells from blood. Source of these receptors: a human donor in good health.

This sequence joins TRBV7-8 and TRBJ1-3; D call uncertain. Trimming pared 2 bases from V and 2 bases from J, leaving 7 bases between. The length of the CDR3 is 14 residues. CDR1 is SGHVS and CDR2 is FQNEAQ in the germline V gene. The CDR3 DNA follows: TGTGCCAGCAGCTTAAAGCCTGCTGGAAACACCATATATTTT. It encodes CASSLKPAGNTIYF.

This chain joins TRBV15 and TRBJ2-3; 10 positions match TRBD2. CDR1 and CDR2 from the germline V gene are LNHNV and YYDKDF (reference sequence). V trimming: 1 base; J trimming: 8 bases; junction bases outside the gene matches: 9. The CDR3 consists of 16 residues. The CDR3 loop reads CATSRVTSGTQGTQYF. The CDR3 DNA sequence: TGTGCCACCAGCAGAGTCACTAGCGGGACGCAGGGTACGCAGTATTTT.

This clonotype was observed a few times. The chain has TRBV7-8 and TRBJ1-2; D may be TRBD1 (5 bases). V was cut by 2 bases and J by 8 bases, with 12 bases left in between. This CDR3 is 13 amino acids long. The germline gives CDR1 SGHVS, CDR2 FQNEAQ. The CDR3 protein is CASSLYQGLGYTF. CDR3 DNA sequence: TGTGCCAGCAGCTTATACCAGGGATTGGGCTACACCTTC.

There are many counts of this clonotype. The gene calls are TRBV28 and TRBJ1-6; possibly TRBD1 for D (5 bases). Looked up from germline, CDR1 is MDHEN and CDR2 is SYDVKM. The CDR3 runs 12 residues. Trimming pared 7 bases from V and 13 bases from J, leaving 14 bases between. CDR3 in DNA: TGTGCCAGCAAAGGGGCCAACATCCCCCTCCACTTT. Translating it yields CASKGANIPLHF.

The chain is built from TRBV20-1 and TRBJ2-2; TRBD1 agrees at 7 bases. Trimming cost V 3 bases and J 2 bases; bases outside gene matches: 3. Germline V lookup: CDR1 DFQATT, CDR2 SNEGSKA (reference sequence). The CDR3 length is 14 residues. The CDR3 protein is CSASRQGNTGELFF. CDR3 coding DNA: TGCAGTGCTAGTAGACAGGGAAACACCGGGGAGCTGTTTTTT.

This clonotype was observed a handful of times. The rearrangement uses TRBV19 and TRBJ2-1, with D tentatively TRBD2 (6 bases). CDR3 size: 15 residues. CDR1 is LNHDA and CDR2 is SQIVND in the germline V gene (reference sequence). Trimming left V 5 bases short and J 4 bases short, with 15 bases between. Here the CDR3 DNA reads TGTGCCAGTAGTCTGAGACTAGGGTCATACAATGAGCAGTTCTTC. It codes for CASSLRLGSYNEQFF.

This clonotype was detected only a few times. The CDR3 nucleotides read TGTGCCAGCAGTTTATTACTAGCGGGAGGCCAGGAGTTCAATGAGCAGTTCTTC. Encoded protein: CASSLLLAGGQEFNEQFF. The chain uses TRBV27 and TRBJ2-1, with 12 bases identical to TRBD2. From germline, CDR1 is MNHEY and CDR2 SMNVEV (reference sequence). The CDR3 consists of 18 residues. J was trimmed by 6 bases and V by 1 base; bases with no gene match: 10.

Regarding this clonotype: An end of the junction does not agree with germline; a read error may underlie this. CDR3 sequence (DNA): TGTGCCAGCAGTTACCTAGCGGGACGCACGGATACGCAGTATTTT. Its protein is CASSYLAGRTDTQYF. The chain is built from TRBV6-6 and TRBJ2-3; TRBD2 matches 9 bases. In germline, CDR1 is MNHNY, CDR2 SVGAGI (reference sequence). CDR3 length: 15 amino acids.

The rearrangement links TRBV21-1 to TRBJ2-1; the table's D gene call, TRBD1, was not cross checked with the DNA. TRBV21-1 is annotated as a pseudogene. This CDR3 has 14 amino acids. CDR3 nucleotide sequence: TGTGCCAGCAGCATTATACAGGACCACAATGAGCAGTTCTTC. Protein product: CASSIIQDHNEQFF.

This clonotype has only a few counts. The CDR3 spells CASCNPRTYEQYF. The CDR3 DNA follows: TGTGCCAGCTGCAACCCCCGAACCTACGAGCAGTACTTC. The rearrangement links TRBV21-1 to TRBJ2-7; the table's D gene call, TRBD1, was not cross checked with the DNA. TRBV21-1 is classified as a pseudogene. CDR3 length: 13 residues.

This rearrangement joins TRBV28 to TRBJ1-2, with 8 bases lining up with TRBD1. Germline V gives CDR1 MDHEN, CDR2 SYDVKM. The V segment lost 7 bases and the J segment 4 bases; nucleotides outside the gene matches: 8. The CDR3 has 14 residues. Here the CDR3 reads CASTALDRVYGYTF. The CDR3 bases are TGTGCCAGCACCGCCCTGGACAGGGTCTATGGCTACACCTTC.

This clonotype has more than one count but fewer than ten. In DNA, the CDR3 is TGCGCCAGCAGCTCCGGGGACAGGGGAAATCAGCCCCAGCATTTT. Its protein is CASSSGDRGNQPQHF. V is TRBV5-1 and J is TRBJ1-5, with 10 bases matching TRBD1. The CDR3 length is 15 residues. The trim removed 3 bases at V and 4 bases at J, leaving 4 bases unmatched. Germline CDR1 SGHRS, CDR2 YFSETQ.

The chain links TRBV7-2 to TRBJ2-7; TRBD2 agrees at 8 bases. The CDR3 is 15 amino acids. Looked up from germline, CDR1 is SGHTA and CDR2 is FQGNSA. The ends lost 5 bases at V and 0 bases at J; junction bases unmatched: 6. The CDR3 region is CASSRTSGGSYEQYF. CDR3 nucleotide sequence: TGTGCCAGCAGCCGTACTAGCGGTGGCTCCTACGAGCAGTACTTC.

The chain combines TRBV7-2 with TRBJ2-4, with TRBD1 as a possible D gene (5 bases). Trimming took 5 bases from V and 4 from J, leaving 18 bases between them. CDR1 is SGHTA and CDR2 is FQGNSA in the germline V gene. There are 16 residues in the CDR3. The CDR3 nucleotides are TGTGCCAGCAGCCTGGTTGGTACAGGCCCAAAAAACATTCAGTACTTC. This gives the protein CASSLVGTGPKNIQYF.

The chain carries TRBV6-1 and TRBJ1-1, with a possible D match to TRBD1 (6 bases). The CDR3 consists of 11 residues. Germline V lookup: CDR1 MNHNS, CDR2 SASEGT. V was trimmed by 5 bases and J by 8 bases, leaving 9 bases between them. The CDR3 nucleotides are TGTGCCAGCAGTCGGACAGACGAAGCTTTCTTT. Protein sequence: CASSRTDEAFF.